These T cell receptor beta chains were read from a single sample in a study of T-cell reconstitution after alpha-beta-depleted transplantation in children. TCRdb analysed the PCR reads with MiXCR anew, one entry per CDR3 protein. The repertoire has 380,000 or so distinct CDR3 sequences, roughly 14% of them found once; the top ten carry 3.5% to 4.5%. Sequencing used PBMCs, obtained from the stem cell graft. Source of these receptors: a human donor who donated a stem cell graft to a child with Fanconi anemia. CDR3s include the opening cysteine and the closing phenylalanine or tryptophan.

j_gene: TRBJ2-3; len: 14; v_gene: TRBV9; CDR3aa: CASSVFTGSDTQYF
j_gene: TRBJ1-6; len: 15; v_gene: TRBV5-6; CDR3aa: CASSLTGTGDSPLHF
j_gene: TRBJ1-3; len: 14; v_gene: TRBV15; CDR3aa: CATSRANSGNTIYF
j_gene: TRBJ2-5; len: 15; v_gene: TRBV25-1; CDR3aa: CASSEYKGAQETQYF
j_gene: TRBJ2-7; len: 18; v_gene: TRBV7-8; CDR3aa: CASSPRDRGTLSAYEQYF
j_gene: TRBJ2-2; len: 12; v_gene: TRBV14; CDR3aa: CASSQEWGELFF
j_gene: TRBJ1-2; len: 14; v_gene: TRBV2; CDR3aa: CASSLQGLDYGYTF
j_gene: TRBJ1-1; len: 14; v_gene: TRBV6-2/TRBV6-3; CDR3aa: CASSYWTGGTEAFF
j_gene: TRBJ1-2; len: 14; v_gene: TRBV10-2; CDR3aa: CASRDPSGGDGYTF
j_gene: TRBJ1-1; len: 16; v_gene: TRBV12-3/TRBV12-4; CDR3aa: CASTLSWGGAGTEAFF
j_gene: TRBJ2-3; len: 15; v_gene: TRBV15; CDR3aa: CATSRGSMNTDTQYF
j_gene: TRBJ2-7; len: 13; v_gene: TRBV12-3/TRBV12-4; CDR3aa: CASSLAQGGEQYF
j_gene: TRBJ2-1; len: 15; v_gene: TRBV9; CDR3aa: CASSVYEGPYNEQFF
j_gene: TRBJ2-2; len: 18; v_gene: TRBV12-3/TRBV12-4; CDR3aa: CASSLGRGRYSNTGELFF
j_gene: TRBJ2-1; len: 15; v_gene: TRBV9; CDR3aa: CASSVEGALYNEQFF
j_gene: TRBJ2-7; len: 13; v_gene: TRBV29-1; CDR3aa: CSVAGTSGYEQYF
j_gene: TRBJ2-2; len: 15; v_gene: TRBV4-3; CDR3aa: CASSRVPAGAGELFF